The 13 T cell receptor beta chains given below trace back to one sample, sequenced in a study of T cells in Graves' hyperthyroidism and ophthalmopathy (dated by TCRdb to the late 2010s). The library was made by multiplex PCR. Sequencing relied on an Illumina HiSeq 2000. The TCR beta CDR3 regions were amplified from the RNA transcripts. For the first round of RT-PCR on the TCR CDR3, the HTBI primer set was used together with the Qiagen OneStep RT-PCR kit. The public reads were reprocessed in TCRdb via fastp at Q25 and MiXCR, keeping in-frame beta chains. For every CDR3 protein sequence, its rows merge into one entry that carries the most common genes and DNA. The sample table lists under 350,000 distinct CDR3 sequences, approximately 13% of them with a count of one. The ten largest clonotypes hold about 37% of the sample. Sequencing used blood. The receptor source for this set is a middle-aged woman with Graves' ophthalmopathy.

This clonotype was seen ten or more times. The chain combines TRBV30 with TRBJ1-1, with no clear D. The CDR3 has 12 amino acids. Germline V gene data show CDR1 as GTSNPN and CDR2 as SVGIG (reference sequence). V was pared by 4 bases and J by 0 bases, with 6 bases between. CDR3: CAWNRMNTEAFF. The CDR3 nucleotides are TGTGCCTGGAATAGGATGAACACTGAAGCTTTCTTT.

This clonotype was seen more than once but under ten times. This chain connects TRBV5-1 to TRBJ2-7; TRBD1 is a possible D gene (6 bases). Germline CDR1 is SGHRS and CDR2 is YFSETQ. The CDR3 covers 13 residues. V lost 0 bases and J 2 bases, leaving 6 bases between the germline ends. CDR3 nucleotide sequence: TGCGCCAGCAGCTTGGGGGACACCTACGAGCAGTACTTC. Protein: CASSLGDTYEQYF.

V usage is TRBV20-1 and J usage is TRBJ1-5; 12 bases are shared with TRBD1. Germline V lookup: CDR1 DFQATT, CDR2 SNEGSKA (reference sequence). V lost 3 bases to trimming and J lost 3 bases; unmatched junction nucleotides: 3. The CDR3 extends over 15 amino acids. CDR3 sequence: CSARGQGANNQPQHF. Written as DNA, the CDR3 is TGCAGTGCTAGGGGACAGGGGGCGAACAATCAGCCCCAGCATTTT.

A few counts support this clonotype. The rearrangement uses TRBV20-1 and TRBJ2-7; maybe TRBD1 (6 bases). The CDR3 is 14 amino acids. Germline CDR1 reads DFQATT; CDR2 reads SNEGSKA (reference sequence). Trimming took off 5 bases at V and 1 base at J, with 15 bases between the two ends. As DNA, the CDR3 is TGCAGTGCTGGCCGGGACATTGGTTCCTACGAGCAGTACTTC. Translating it yields CSAGRDIGSYEQYF.

This clonotype has at least ten counts. The chain has TRBV10-2 and TRBJ2-1, with unresolved D. This CDR3 is built from 13 residues. Germline V gene lookup returns CDR1 WSHSY and CDR2 SAAADI. Trimming left V 5 bases short and J 6 bases short, with 11 bases between. The CDR3: CASSPYPVNEQFF. The CDR3 nucleotides are TGCGCCAGCAGTCCTTACCCGGTCAATGAGCAGTTCTTC.

This clonotype was observed many times. V is TRBV6-1 and J is TRBJ1-2; 12 nucleotides match TRBD1. Germline loops: CDR1 MNHNS, CDR2 SASEGT. CDR3 length: 15 amino acids. The V and J ends lost 6 bases and 10 bases, in that order; junction bases with no gene match: 12. The CDR3 DNA follows: TGTGCCAGCAGCTTAAAAGGGACAGGGGGCGCATACTACACCTTC. This encodes CASSLKGTGGAYYTF.

This clonotype was recorded at least ten times. This sequence joins TRBV10-3 and TRBJ2-7; 14 bases are a match to TRBD2. The CDR3 has 17 residues. Trimming at V came to 4 bases and at J to 4 bases, leaving 9 bases not matched to a gene. The germline CDR1 and CDR2 sequences are ENHRY and SYGVKD. The CDR3 nucleotides read TGTGCCATCAGTGGAAGGGGCGGACTAGCGGGAGGTTACGAGCAGTACTTC. Amino acid sequence: CAISGRGGLAGGYEQYF.

This clonotype has at least ten counts. The chain uses TRBV20-1 and TRBJ2-7, with unresolved D. The CDR3 consists of 15 residues. Trimming took off 1 base at V and 6 bases at J, with 19 bases between the two ends. Per the germline V gene, CDR1 is DFQATT and CDR2 is SNEGSKA (reference sequence). CDR3 DNA sequence: TGCAGTGCTAGAGGCCCTCTCACACCAATACGCGAGCAGTACTTC. Its protein is CSARGPLTPIREQYF.

This clonotype was recorded a few times. The chain uses TRBV15 and TRBJ2-6, with D possibly called TRBD1 or TRBD2 (5 bases each). The germline V gene has CDR1 LNHNV and CDR2 YYDKDF (reference sequence). The CDR3 runs to 17 residues. Trimming took 0 bases from V and 0 from J, leaving 9 bases between them. In DNA, the CDR3 is TGTGCCACCAGCAGAGAAAGAGGGACCTCTGGGGCCAACGTCCTGACTTTC. Translation gives CATSRERGTSGANVLTF.

This clonotype was observed at least ten times. V is TRBV29-1 and J is TRBJ2-5; 7 bases are shared with TRBD1. Germline V gene sequence: CDR1 SQVTM, CDR2 ANQGSEA. The CDR3 has 15 amino acids. V lost 2 bases, J lost 5 bases, and 11 bases stayed unmatched. The CDR3 DNA reads TGCAGCGTTGAATCTCAAGGGGGCGGTTGGGAGACCCAGTACTTC. It is translated as CSVESQGGGWETQYF.

This clonotype was detected a few times. The genes are TRBV7-9 and TRBJ1-1; tentative D call: TRBD1 (5 bases). The V and J ends lost 4 bases and 1 base respectively, with 10 bases between them. The CDR3 consists of 14 residues. The germline V gene encodes CDR1 SEHNR and CDR2 FQNEAQ (reference sequence). The CDR3 DNA reads as TGTGCCAGCAGCTCGGGACTCTGGAACACTGAAGCTTTCTTT. Translating gives CASSSGLWNTEAFF.

The V gene is TRBV29-1, the J gene TRBJ2-5; 15 nucleotides align to TRBD2. The CDR3 runs to 14 residues. The V segment lost 5 bases and the J segment 7 bases; nucleotides outside the gene matches: 5. From germline, CDR1 is SQVTM and CDR2 ANQGSEA. The CDR3 nucleotides read TGCAGCGTTTCAGGACTAGCGGGAGGGGGGACCCAGTACTTC. This gives the protein CSVSGLAGGGTQYF.

A note on this clonotype: A much more abundant neighbour one base away suggests this may be a read error. The chain's CDR3 is CASSPDLTGPTDTQYF. CDR3 bases: TGTGCCAGCAGTCCGGATCTAACGGGCCCCACAGATACGCAGTATTTT. The chain has TRBV28 and TRBJ2-3; D unclear. CDR3 length equals 16 residues. V lost 5 bases and J lost 2, with 17 bases in between. Germline values: CDR1 MDHEN, CDR2 SYDVKM.